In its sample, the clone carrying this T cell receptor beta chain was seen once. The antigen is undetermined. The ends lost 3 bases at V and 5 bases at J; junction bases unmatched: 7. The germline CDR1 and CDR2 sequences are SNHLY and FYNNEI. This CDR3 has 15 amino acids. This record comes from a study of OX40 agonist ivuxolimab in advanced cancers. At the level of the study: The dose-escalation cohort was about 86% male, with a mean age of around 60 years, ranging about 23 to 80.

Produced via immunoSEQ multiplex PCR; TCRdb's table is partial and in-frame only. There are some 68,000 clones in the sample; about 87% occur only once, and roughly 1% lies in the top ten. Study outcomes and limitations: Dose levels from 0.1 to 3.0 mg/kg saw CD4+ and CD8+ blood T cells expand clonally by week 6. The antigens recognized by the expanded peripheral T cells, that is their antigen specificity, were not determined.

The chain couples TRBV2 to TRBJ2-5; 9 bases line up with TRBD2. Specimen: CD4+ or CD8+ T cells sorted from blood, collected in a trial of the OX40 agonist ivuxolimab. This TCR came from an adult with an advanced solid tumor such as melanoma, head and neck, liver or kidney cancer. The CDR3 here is CASSDRLAGIETQYF. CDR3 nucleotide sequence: TGTGCCAGCAGTGACAGGCTAGCGGGAATTGAGACCCAGTACTTC.